This T cell receptor (beta chain) was sequenced for a study of cytomegalovirus exposure and HLA in healthy donors. The study, taken as a whole, reports: A missense variant in DCLRE1C was later tied to TCR beta V- and J-gene trimming. DRB1 showed the most TCR associations and HLA-C the fewest in a later analysis, as rates varied by HLA locus.

PCR was performed using 60 Vbeta and 13 Jbeta primers. Libraries were prepared by immunoSEQ multiplex PCR; TCRdb keeps only in-frame clonotypes and omits some of them. Of 77,000 or so clones listed, under 80% are singletons. This clone was counted a single time. What it binds is not known. The V gene lost 0 bases and the J gene lost 6 bases, with 14 bases spanning the gap. The CDR3 is made up of 15 amino acids. Germline V gene lookup returns CDR1 KGHSH and CDR2 LQKENI. This clonotype was sampled from a man between 35 and 55 years old in good health and CMV-seronegative. The chain recombines TRBV18 with TRBJ1-1; D ambiguous. Sample: PBMCs. CDR3 nucleotide sequence: TGTGCCAGCTCACCACCTCTAGCGGGGAAATCTGAAGCTTTCTTT. It yields the protein CASSPPLAGKSEAFF.